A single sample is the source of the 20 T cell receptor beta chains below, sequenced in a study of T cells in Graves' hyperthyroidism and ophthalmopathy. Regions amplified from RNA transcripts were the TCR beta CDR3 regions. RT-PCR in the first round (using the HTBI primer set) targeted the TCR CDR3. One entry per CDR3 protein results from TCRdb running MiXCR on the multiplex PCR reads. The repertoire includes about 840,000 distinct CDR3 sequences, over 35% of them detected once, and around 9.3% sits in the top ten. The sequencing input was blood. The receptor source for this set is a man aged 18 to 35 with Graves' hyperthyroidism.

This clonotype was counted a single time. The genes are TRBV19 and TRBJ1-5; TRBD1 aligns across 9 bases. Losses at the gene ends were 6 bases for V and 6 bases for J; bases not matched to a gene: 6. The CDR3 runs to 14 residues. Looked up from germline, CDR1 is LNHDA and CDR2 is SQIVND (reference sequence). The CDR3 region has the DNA TGTGCCAGTAGCGCTTGGACAGGGGCTCAGCCCCAGCATTTT. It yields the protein CASSAWTGAQPQHF. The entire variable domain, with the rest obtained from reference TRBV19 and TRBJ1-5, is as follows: DGGITQSPKYLFRKEGQNVTLSCEQNLNHDAMYWYRQDPGQGLRLIYYSQIVNDFQKGDIAEGYSVSREKKESFPLTVTSAQKNPTAFYLCASSAWTGAQPQHFGDGTRLSIL.

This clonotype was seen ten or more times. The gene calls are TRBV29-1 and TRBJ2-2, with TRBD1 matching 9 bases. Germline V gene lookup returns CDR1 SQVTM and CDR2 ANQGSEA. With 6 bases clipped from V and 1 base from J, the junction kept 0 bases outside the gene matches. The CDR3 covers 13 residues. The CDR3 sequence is CSVGQGNTGELFF. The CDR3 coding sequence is TGCAGCGTGGGACAGGGGAACACCGGGGAGCTGTTTTTT.

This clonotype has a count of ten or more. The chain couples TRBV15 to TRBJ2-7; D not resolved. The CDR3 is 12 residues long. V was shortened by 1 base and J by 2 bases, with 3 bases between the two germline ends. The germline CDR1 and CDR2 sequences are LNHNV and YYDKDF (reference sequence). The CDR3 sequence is CATSRAPYEQYF. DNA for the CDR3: TGTGCCACCAGCAGAGCTCCCTACGAGCAGTACTTC.

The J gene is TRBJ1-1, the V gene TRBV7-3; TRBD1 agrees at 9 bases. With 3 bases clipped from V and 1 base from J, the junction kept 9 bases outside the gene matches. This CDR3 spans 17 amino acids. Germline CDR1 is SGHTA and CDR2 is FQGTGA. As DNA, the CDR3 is TGTGCCAGCAGCTTTTATCATGGGACAGGGCCGAACACTGAAGCTTTCTTT. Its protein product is CASSFYHGTGPNTEAFF.

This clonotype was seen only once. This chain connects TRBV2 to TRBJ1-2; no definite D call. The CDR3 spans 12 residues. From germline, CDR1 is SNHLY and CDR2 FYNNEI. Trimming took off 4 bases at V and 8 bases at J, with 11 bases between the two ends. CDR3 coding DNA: TGTGCCAGCAGTGGGTCGAGCCTGGGCTACACCTTC. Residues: CASSGSSLGYTF.

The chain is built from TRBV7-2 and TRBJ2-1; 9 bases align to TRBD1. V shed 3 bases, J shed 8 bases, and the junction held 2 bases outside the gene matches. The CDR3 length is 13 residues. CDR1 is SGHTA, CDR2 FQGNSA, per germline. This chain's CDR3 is CASSFRQGDEQFF. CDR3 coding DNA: TGTGCCAGCAGCTTTAGACAGGGGGATGAGCAGTTCTTC.

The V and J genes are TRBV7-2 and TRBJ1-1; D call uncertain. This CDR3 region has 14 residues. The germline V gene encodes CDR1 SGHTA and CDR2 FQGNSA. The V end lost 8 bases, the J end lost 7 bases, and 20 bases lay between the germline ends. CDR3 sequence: CASFYSSRGSEAFF. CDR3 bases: TGTGCCAGCTTCTATTCCTCCCGGGGAAGTGAAGCTTTCTTT.

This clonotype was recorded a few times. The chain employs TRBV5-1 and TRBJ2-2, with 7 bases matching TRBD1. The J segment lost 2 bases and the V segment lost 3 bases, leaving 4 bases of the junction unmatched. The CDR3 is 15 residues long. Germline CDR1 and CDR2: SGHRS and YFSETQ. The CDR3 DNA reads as TGCGCCAGCAGCTCCGGACAGGTTAACACCGGGGAGCTGTTTTTT. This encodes CASSSGQVNTGELFF.

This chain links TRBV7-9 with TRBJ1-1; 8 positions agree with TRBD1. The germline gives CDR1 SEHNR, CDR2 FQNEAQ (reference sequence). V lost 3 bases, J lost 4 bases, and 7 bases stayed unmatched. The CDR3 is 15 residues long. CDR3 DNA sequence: TGTGCCAGCAGCTTCAGGACAGGGAAAGGCACTGAAGCTTTCTTT. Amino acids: CASSFRTGKGTEAFF.

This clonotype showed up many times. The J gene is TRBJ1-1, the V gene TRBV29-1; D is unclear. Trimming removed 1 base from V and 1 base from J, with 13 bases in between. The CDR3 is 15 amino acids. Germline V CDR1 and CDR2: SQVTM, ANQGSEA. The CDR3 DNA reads TGCAGCGTTGAAGTCCGGACGGCCGGGAACACTGAAGCTTTCTTT. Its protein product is CSVEVRTAGNTEAFF.

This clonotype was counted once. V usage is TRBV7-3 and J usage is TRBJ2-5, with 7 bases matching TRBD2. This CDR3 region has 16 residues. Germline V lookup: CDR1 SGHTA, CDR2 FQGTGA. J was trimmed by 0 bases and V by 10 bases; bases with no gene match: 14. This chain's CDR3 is CATAPLSSGYQETQYF. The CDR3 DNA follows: TGTGCCACCGCCCCCTTATCTAGCGGCTACCAAGAGACCCAGTACTTC.

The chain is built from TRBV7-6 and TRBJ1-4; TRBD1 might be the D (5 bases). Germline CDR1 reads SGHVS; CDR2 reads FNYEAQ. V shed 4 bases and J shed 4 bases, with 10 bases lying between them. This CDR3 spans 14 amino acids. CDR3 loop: CASSSGGGNEKLFF. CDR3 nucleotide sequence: TGTGCCAGCAGCTCGGGTGGGGGTAATGAAAAACTGTTTTTT.

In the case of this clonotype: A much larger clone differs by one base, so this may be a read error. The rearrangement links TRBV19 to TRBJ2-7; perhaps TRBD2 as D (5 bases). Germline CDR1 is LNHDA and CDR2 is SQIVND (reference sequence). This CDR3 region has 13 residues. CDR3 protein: CASSMGVSYEQHF. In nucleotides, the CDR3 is TGTGCCAGTAGTATGGGAGTGTCCTACGAGCAGCACTTC.

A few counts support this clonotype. The CDR3 protein is CASSLDGGAIEQYF. The CDR3 coding sequence is TGTGCCAGCAGCTTAGATGGGGGGGCGATCGAGCAGTACTTC. The V and J genes are TRBV11-2 and TRBJ2-7, with D tentatively TRBD2 (7 bases). Trimming shortened V by 0 bases and J by 6 bases, and 12 bases separated the two germline ends. The CDR3 extends over 14 amino acids. Germline V gene lookup returns CDR1 SGHAT and CDR2 FQNNGV.

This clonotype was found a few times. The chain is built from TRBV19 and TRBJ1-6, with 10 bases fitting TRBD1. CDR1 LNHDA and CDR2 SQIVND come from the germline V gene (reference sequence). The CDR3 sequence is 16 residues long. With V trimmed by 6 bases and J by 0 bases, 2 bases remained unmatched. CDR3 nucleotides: TGTGCCAGTAGGGACAGGGGGAACTCCTATAATTCACCCCTCCACTTT. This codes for CASRDRGNSYNSPLHF.

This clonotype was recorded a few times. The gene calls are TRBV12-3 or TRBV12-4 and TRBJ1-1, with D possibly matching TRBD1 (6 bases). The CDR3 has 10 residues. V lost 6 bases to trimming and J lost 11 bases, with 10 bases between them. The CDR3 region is CASRGGVAFF. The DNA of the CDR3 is TGTGCCAGCAGGGGGGGCGTTGCTTTCTTT.

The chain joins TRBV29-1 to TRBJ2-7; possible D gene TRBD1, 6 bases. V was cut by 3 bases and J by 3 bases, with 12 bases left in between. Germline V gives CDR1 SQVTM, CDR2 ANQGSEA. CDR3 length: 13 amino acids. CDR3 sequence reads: CSVEWRGGYEQYF. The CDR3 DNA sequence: TGCAGCGTTGAGTGGCGAGGGGGCTACGAGCAGTACTTC.

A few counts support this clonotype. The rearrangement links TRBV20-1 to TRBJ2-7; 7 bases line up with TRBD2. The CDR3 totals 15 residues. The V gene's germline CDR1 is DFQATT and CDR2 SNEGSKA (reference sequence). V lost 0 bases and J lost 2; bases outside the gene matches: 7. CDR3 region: CSARDLSGRTYEQYF. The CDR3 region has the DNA TGCAGTGCTAGAGATCTTAGCGGGCGCACCTACGAGCAGTACTTC.

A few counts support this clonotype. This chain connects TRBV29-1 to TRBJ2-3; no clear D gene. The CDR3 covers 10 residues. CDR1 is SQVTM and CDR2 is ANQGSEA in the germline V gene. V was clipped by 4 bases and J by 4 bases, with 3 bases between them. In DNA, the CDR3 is TGCAGCGTTGCGGCAGATACGCAGTATTTT. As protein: CSVAADTQYF.

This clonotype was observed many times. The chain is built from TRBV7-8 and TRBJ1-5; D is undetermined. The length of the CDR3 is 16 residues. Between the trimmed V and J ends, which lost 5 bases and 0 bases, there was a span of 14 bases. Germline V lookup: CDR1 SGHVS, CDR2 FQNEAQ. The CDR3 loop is CASSPSVGYSNQPQHF. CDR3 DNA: TGTGCCAGCAGCCCTTCCGTGGGGTATAGCAATCAGCCCCAGCATTTT.